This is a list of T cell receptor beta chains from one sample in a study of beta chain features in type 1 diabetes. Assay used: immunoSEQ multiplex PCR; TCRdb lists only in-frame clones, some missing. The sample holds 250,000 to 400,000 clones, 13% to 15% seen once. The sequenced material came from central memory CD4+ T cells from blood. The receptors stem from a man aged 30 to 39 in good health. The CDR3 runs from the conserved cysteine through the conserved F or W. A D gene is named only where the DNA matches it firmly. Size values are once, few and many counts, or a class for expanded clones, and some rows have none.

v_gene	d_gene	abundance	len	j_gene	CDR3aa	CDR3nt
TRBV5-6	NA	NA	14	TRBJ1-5	CASSHQGSNQPQHF	TGTGCCAGCAGCCATCAAGGTAGCAATCAGCCCCAGCATTTT
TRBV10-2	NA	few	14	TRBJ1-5	CASSERRVNQPQHF	TGCGCCAGCAGTGAGAGGAGGGTCAATCAGCCCCAGCATTTT
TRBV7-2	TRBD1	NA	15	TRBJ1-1	CASSSTGPRNTEAFF	TGTGCCAGCAGCTCGACAGGGCCTAGGAACACTGAAGCTTTCTTT
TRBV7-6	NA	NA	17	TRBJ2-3	CASSSLGRRSAADTQYF	TGTGCCAGCAGCTCCCTAGGCCGTCGATCGGCTGCAGATACGCAGTATTTT
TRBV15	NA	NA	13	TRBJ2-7	CATSRKGWREQYF	TGTGCCACCAGCAGAAAAGGGTGGAGGGAGCAGTACTTC
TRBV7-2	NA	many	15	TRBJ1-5	CASSSWGSSNQPQHF	TGTGCCAGCTCATCGTGGGGTAGTAGCAATCAGCCCCAGCATTTT
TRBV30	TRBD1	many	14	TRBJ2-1	CASSGTDLYNEQFF	TGTGCCTCGTCCGGGACAGATCTCTACAATGAGCAGTTCTTC
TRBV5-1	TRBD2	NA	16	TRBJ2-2	CASSLGSGGPVGELFF	TGCGCCAGCAGCTTAGGTTCGGGAGGGCCGGTCGGGGAGCTGTTTTTT
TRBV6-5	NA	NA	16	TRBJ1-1	CASSYSTGSPRTEAFF	TGTGCCAGCAGTTACTCGACGGGTTCCCCCCGCACTGAAGCTTTCTTT
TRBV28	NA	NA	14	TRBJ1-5	CASSLATGNQPQHF	TGTGCCAGCAGTTTGGCTACAGGAAATCAGCCCCAGCATTTT
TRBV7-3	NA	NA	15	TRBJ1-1	CASSAARGGYTEAFF	TGTGCCAGCAGCGCGGCGAGGGGAGGGTACACTGAAGCTTTCTTT
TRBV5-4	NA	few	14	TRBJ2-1	CASSLAVKDNEQFF	TGTGCCAGCAGCTTGGCAGTGAAAGACAATGAGCAGTTCTTC
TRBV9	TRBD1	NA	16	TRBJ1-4	CASSVGARGQGEKLFF	TGTGCCAGCAGCGTAGGCGCCAGGGGGCAGGGTGAAAAACTGTTTTTT
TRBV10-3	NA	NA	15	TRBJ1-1	CAISVQGFSNTEAFF	TGTGCCATCAGTGTTCAGGGATTTTCAAACACTGAAGCTTTCTTT
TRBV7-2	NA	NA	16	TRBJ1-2	CASSLGTRGANYGYTF	TGTGCCAGCAGCTTAGGGACCCGAGGAGCTAACTATGGCTACACCTTC
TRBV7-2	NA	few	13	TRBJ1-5	CASAMRGNQPQHF	TGTGCCAGCGCCATGAGGGGAAATCAGCCCCAGCATTTT
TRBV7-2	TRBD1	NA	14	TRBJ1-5	CASSPGRGLQPQHF	TGTGCCAGCAGCCCTGGGAGGGGGCTTCAGCCCCAGCATTTT
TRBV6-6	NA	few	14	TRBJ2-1	CASSSRGGQGEQFF	TGTGCCAGCAGTTCGAGGGGGGGCCAGGGTGAGCAGTTCTTC
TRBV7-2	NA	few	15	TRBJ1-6	CASSWGRANNSPLHF	TGTGCCAGCAGCTGGGGGCGGGCAAACAATTCACCCCTCCACTTT
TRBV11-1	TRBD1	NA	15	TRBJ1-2	CASSSSRDSNYGYTF	TGTGCCAGCAGCTCAAGCAGGGACAGTAACTATGGCTACACCTTC
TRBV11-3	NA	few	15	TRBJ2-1	CASSFLKRSYNEQFF	TGTGCCAGCAGCTTCCTCAAACGATCCTACAATGAGCAGTTCTTC
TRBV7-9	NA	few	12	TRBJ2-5	CASSLNQETQYF	TGTGCCAGCAGCTTAAACCAAGAGACCCAGTACTTC
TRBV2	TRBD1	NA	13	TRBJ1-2	CASSRDRVEGYTF	TGTGCCAGCAGTCGGGACAGGGTTGAGGGCTACACCTTC
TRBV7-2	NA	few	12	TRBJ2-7	CASSSPLMSTRF	TGTGCCAGCAGCTCGCCCTTGATGTCCACACGCTTC
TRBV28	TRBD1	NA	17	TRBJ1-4	CASSPHPVGTANEKLFF	TGTGCCAGCAGCCCCCACCCGGTCGGGACAGCTAATGAAAAACTGTTTTTT
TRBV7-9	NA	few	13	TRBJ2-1	CASSLITYNEQFF	TGTGCCAGCAGCTTAATCACTTACAATGAGCAGTTCTTC
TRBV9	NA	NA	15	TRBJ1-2	CASSDYRGFGDGYTF	TGTGCCAGCAGCGACTACAGAGGATTTGGGGATGGCTACACCTTC
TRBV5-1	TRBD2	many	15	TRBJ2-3	CASSPEGLAPDTQYF	TGCGCCAGCAGCCCCGAGGGACTAGCTCCAGATACGCAGTATTTT
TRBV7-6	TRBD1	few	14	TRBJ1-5	CASGAGTGNQPQHF	TGTGCCAGCGGGGCCGGGACAGGGAATCAGCCCCAGCATTTT
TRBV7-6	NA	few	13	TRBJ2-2	CASSPLGAGELFF	TGTGCCAGCAGCCCGCTAGGGGCCGGGGAGCTGTTTTTT
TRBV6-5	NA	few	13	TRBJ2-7	CASGQTDSYEQYF	TGTGCCAGCGGTCAGACAGACTCCTACGAGCAGTACTTC
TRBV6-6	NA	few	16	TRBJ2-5	CASSLRPRGGEETQYF	TGTGCCAGCAGTCTACGGCCTCGGGGAGGTGAAGAGACCCAGTACTTC
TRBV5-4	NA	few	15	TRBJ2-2	CASSSRTGPKGELFF	TGTGCCAGCAGCTCTAGAACAGGGCCCAAGGGGGAGCTGTTTTTT
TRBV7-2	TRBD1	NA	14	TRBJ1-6	CASSFADRTSPLHF	TGTGCCAGCAGCTTTGCGGACAGGACTTCACCCCTCCACTTT
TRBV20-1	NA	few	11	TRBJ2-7	CSVRGGYEQYF	TGCAGTGTCAGGGGCGGCTACGAGCAGTACTTC
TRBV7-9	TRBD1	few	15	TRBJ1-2	CASSPGQGHGDGYTF	TGTGCCAGCAGCCCAGGACAGGGCCATGGGGATGGCTACACCTTC
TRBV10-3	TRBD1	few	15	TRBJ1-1	CASRVAGQSDTEAFF	TGTGCCAGCAGGGTAGCGGGACAGAGCGACACTGAAGCTTTCTTT
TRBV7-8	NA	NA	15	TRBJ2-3	CASSLVVQSTDTQYF	TGTGCCAGCAGCTTAGTGGTCCAATCCACAGATACGCAGTATTTT
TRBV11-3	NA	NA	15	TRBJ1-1	CASSLGGSENTEAFF	TGTGCCAGCAGCTTGGGGGGATCGGAGAACACTGAAGCTTTCTTT